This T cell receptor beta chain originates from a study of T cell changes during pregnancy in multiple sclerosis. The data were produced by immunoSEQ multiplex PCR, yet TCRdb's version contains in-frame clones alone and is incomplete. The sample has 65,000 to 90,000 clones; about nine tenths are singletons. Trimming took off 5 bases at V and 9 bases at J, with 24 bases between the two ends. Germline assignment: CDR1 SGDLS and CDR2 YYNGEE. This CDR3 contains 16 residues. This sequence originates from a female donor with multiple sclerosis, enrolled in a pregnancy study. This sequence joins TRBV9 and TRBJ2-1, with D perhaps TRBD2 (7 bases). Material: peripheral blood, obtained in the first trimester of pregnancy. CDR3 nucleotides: TGTGCCAGCAGTCTTCGGGGGGCCCGACCTAGTGGTGAGCAGTTCTTC. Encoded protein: CASSLRGARPSGEQFF.